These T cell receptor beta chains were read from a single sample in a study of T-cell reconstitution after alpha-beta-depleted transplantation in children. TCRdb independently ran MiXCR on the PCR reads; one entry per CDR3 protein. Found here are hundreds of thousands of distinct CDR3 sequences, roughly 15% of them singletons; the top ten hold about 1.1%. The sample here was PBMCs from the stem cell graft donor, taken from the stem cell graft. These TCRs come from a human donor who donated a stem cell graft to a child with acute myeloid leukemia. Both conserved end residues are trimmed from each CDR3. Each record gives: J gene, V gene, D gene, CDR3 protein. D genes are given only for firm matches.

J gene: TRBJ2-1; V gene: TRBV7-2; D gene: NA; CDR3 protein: ASSFAGQPYNEQF
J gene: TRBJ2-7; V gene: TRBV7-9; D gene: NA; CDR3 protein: ASSGPGATEQY
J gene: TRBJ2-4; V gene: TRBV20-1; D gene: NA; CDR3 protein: SALSVAKNIQY
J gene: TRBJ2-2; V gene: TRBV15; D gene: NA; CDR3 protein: ATSRGPGELF
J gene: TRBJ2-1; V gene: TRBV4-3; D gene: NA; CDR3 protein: ASSQVLAPNEQF
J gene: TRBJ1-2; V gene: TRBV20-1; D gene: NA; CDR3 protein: SARRDYGYT
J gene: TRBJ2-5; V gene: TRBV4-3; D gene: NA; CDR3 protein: ASSPSLAFETQY
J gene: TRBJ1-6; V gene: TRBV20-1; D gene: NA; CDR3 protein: SAPDSSYNSPLH
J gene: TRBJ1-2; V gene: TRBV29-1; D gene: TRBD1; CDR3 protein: SVPGGRYYGYT
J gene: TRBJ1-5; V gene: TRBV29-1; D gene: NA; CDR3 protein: SAVGQPNQPQH
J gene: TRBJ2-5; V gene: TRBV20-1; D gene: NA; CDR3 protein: SARNSATQY
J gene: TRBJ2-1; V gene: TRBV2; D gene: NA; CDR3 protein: ASSEVGAGSNEQF
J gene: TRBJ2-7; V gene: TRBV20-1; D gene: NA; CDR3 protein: SARDRVGSYEQY
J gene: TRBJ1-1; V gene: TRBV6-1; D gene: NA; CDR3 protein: ASSESGPWEPF
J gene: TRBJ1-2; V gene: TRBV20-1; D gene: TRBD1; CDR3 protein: SANRQPGQRGYGYT
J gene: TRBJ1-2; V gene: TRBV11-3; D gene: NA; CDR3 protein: ASSLLGDHYGYT
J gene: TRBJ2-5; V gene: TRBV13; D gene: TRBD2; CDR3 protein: ASSLGLGGVQETQY
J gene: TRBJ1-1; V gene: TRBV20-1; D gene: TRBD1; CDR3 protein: SARGLDRENTEAF
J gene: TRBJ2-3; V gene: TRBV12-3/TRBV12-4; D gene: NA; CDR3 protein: ASSLGQPSDTQY
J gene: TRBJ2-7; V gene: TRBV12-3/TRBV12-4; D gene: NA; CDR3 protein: ASSYDGQLYEQY
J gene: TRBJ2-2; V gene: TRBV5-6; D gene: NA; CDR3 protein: ASSGRRPDTGELF
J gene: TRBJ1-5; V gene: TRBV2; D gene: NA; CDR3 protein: ASSEVGVQPQH
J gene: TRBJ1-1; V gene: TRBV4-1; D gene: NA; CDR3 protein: ASSQDISGTWEAF
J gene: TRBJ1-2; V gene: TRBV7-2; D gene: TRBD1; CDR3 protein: ASSGTGANYGYT
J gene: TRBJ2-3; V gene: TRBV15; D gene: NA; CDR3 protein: ATSRNNPSTDTQY
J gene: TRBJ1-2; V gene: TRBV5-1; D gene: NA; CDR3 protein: ASSLSQGIGYT
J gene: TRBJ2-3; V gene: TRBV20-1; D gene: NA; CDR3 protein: SAGDIGTDTQY
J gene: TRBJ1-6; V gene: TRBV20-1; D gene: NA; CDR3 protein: SAREEGNNSPLH
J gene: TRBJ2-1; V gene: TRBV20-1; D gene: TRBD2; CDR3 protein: SAPSGGVFDEQF
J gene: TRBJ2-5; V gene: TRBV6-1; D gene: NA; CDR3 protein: ASSRSQGRVGETQY
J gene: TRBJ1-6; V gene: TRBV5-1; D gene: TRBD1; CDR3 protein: ASSGGQAWSPLH
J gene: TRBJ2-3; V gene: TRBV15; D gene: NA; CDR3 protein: ATSWSRQHTDTQY
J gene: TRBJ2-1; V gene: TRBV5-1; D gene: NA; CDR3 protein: ASSFRTGPYNEQF
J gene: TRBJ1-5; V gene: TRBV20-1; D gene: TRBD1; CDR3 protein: SATGTVGQPQH
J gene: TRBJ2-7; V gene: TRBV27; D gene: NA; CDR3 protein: ASSLSGGQGNYEQY
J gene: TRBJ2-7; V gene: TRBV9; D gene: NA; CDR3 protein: ASSDRDKSYEQY
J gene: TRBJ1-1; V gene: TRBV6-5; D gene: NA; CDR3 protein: ASSYYSEGTEAF
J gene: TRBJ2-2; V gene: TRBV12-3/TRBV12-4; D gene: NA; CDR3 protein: ASVENTGELF
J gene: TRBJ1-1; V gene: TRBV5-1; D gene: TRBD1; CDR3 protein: ASSPIRDRTEPEAF
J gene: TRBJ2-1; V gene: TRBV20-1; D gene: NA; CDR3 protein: SARDLTGPNEQF
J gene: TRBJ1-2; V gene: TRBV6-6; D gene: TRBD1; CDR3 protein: ASRGTGTYGYT
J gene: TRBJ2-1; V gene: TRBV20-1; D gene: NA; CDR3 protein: SARALVAAKGYNEQF
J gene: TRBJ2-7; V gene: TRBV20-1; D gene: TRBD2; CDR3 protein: SVIAAGGGYEQY
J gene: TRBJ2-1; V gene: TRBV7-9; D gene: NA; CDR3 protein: ASIPKGGIYSYNEQF
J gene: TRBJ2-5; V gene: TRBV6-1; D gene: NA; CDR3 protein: ASSEVREGETQY
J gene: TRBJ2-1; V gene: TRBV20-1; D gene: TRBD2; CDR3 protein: SARFAGGTNEQF
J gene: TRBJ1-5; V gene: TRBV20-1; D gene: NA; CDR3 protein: SAQGGYSNQPQH
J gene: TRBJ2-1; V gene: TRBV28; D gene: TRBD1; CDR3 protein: ASSTGVDAEQF
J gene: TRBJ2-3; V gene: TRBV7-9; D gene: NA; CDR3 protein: ASSDTRNADTQY
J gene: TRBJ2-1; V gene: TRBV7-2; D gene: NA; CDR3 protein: ASLGTSYNEQF
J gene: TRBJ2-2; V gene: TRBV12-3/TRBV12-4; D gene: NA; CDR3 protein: ASSRPGELF
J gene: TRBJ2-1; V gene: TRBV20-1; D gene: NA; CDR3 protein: SAFFRDRLSNEQF
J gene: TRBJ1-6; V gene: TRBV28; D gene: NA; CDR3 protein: ASRRHTNSPLH
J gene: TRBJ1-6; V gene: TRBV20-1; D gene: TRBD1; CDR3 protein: SADRQGSPLH
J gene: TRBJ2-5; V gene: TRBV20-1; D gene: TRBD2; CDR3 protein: SAPLRGVLQETQY